What follows describes a single T cell receptor (beta chain). The CDR3 contains 16 residues. The germline V gene has CDR1 MGHDK and CDR2 SYGVNS. V shed 4 bases and J shed 4 bases, with 20 bases lying between them. Sequencing was at deep level. Profiling relied on immunoSEQ multiplex PCR, and the TCRdb table lists in-frame clones only, not all of them. The sample contains fewer than 2.5 million clones, 80% to 95% of which appear only once. HIV-negative, healthy adults without recent acute infections or vaccinations were the donors. This specimen comes from a study of shared clonotypes between healthy human individuals.

The chain uses TRBV25-1 and TRBJ2-7; the D gene is possibly TRBD1 (6 bases). The receptor was isolated from a man younger than 35 in good health. Some clones in this sample may be carry-over from other donors' samples. The specimen was naive CD4+ T cells from PBMCs. Subset described: CD45RA+ positively selected. CDR3 region: CASSASSQGLRYEQYF. CDR3 nucleotides: TGTGCCAGCAGTGCATCAAGTCAGGGGCTCAGGTACGAGCAGTACTTC.